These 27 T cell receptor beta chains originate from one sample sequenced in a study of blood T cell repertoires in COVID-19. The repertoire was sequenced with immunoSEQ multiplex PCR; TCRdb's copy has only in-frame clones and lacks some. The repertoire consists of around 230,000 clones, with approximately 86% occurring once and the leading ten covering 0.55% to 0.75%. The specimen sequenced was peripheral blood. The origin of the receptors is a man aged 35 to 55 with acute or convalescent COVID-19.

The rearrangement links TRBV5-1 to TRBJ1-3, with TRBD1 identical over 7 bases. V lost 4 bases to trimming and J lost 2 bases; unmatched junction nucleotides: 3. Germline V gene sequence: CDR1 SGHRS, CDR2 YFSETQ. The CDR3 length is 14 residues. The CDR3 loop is CASSLGTAGNTIYF. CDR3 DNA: TGCGCCAGCAGCCTCGGGACAGCTGGAAACACCATATATTTT.

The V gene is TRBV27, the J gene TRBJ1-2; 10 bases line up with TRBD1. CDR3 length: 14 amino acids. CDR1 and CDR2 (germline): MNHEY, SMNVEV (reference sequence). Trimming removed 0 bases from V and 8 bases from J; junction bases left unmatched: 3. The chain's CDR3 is CASSLSGTGVGYTF. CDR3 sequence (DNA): TGTGCCAGCAGTTTATCTGGGACAGGGGTCGGCTACACCTTC.

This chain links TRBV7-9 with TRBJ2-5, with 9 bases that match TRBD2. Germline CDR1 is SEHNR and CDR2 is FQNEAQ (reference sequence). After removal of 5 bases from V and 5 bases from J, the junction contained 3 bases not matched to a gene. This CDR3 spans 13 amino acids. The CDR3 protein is CASSLTSGETQYF. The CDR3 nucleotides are TGTGCCAGCAGCCTAACTAGCGGGGAGACCCAGTACTTC.

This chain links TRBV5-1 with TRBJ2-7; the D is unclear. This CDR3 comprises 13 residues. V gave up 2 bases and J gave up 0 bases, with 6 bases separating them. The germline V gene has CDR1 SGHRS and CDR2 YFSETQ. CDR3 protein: CASSLDISYEQYF. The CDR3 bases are TGCGCCAGCAGCTTAGACATCTCCTACGAGCAGTACTTC.

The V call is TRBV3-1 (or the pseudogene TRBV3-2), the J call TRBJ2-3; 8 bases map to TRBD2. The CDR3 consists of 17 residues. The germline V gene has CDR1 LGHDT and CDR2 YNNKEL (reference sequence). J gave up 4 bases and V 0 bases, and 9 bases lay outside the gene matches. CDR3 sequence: CASSQDWGLEGADTQYF. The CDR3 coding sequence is TGTGCCAGCAGCCAAGACTGGGGACTAGAAGGAGCAGATACGCAGTATTTT.

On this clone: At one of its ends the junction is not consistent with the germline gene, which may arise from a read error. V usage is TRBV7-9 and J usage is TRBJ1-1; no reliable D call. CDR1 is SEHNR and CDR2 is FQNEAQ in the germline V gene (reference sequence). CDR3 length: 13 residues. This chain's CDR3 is CASTLGGITEAFF. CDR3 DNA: TGTGCCAGCACCTTAGGAGGTATCACTGAAGCTTTCTTT.

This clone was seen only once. The CDR3 protein is CASSSYRAVETQYF. The CDR3 DNA sequence: TGTGCCAGCAGTTCCTACAGAGCGGTAGAGACCCAGTACTTC. The V gene is TRBV28, the J gene TRBJ2-5; D might be TRBD2 (5 bases). The germline gives CDR1 MDHEN, CDR2 SYDVKM. V was shortened by 4 bases and J by 4 bases, with 13 bases between the two germline ends. The CDR3 is 14 residues long.

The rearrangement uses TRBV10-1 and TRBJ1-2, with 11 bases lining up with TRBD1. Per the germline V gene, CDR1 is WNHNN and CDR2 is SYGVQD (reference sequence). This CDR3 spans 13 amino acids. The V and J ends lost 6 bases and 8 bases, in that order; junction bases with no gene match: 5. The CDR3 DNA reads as TGCGCCAGCAGCCGGGACAGGGGGGACGGCTACACCTTC. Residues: CASSRDRGDGYTF.

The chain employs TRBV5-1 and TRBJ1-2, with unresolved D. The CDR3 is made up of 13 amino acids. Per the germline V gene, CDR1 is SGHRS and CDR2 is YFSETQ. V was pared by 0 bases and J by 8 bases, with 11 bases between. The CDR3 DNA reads TGCGCCAGCAGCTTGGTCGGACTGGGAGGCTACACCTTC. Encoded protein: CASSLVGLGGYTF.

DNA for the CDR3: TGTGCCAGCAGTAGACTAGCGGAGGGGGGGGAGCTGTTTTTT. Its protein product is CASSRLAEGGELFF. This chain uses TRBV27 with TRBJ2-2, with 9 bases that match TRBD2. V gave up 5 bases and J gave up 8 bases; unmatched junction bases: 6. The CDR3 extends over 14 amino acids. The germline V gene has CDR1 MNHEY and CDR2 SMNVEV (reference sequence).

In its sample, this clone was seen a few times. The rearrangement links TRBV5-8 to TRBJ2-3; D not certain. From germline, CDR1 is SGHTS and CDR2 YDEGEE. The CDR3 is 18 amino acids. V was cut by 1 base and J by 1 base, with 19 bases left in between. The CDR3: CASSLSLGNSLGTDTQYF. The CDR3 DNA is TGTGCCAGCAGCTTGAGCCTCGGCAATAGCTTGGGCACAGATACGCAGTATTTT.

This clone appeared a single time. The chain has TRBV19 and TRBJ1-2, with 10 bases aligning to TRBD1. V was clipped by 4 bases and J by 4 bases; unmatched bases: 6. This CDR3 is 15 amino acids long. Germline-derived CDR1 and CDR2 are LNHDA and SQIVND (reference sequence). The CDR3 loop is CASSTGQGILYGYTF. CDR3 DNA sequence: TGTGCCAGTAGTACGGGACAGGGGATCCTCTATGGCTACACCTTC. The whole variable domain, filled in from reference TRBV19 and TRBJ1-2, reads DGGITQSPKYLFRKEGQNVTLSCEQNLNHDAMYWYRQDPGQGLRLIYYSQIVNDFQKGDIAEGYSVSREKKESFPLTVTSAQKNPTAFYLCASSTGQGILYGYTFGSGTRLTVV.

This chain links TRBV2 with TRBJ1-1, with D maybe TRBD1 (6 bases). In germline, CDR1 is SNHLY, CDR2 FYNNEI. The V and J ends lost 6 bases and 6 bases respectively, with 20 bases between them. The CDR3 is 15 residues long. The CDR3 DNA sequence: TGTGCCAGCAGCCCACTGGGGGGGGGCAAGGCTGAAGCTTTCTTT. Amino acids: CASSPLGGGKAEAFF.

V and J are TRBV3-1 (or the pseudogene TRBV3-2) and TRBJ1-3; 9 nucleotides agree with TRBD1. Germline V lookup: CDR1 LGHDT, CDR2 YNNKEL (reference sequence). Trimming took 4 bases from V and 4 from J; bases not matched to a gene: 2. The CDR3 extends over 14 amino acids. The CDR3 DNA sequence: TGTGCCAGCAGCCCGGGACAGGGAGGAAACACCATATATTTT. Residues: CASSPGQGGNTIYF.

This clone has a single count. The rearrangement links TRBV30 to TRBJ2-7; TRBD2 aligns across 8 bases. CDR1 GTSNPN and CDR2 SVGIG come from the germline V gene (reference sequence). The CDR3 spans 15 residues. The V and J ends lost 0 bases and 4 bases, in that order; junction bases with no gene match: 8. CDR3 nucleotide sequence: TGTGCCTGGAGTGTATCCAGCGGGAGTTTATACGAGCAGTACTTC. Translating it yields CAWSVSSGSLYEQYF. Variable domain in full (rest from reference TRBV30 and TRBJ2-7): SQTIHQWPATLVQPVGSPLSLECTVEGTSNPNLYWYRQAAGRGLQLLFYSVGIGQISSEVPQNLSASRPQDRQFILSSKKLLLSDSGFYLCAWSVSSGSLYEQYFGPGTRLTVT.

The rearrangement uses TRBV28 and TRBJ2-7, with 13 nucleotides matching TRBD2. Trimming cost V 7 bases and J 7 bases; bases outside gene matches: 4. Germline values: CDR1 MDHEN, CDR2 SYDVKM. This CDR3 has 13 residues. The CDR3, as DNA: TGTGCCAGCACCCCGGGACTAGCGGGGGAGCAGTACTTC. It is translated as CASTPGLAGEQYF.

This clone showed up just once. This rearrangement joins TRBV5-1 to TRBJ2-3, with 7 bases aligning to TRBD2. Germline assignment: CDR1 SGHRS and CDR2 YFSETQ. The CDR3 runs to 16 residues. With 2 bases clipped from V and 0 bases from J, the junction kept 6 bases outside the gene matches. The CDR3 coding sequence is TGCGCCAGCAGCTTTGCTCTAGCGGCTAGCACAGATACGCAGTATTTT. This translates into CASSFALAASTDTQYF.

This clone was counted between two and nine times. In DNA, the CDR3 is TGCGCCAGCAGCCAAGGACAAAGCGGGACCTACAATGAGCAGTTCTTC. This sequence encodes CASSQGQSGTYNEQFF. V is TRBV4-3 and J is TRBJ2-1; TRBD2 aligns across 7 bases. Germline-derived CDR1 and CDR2 are LGHNA and YSLEER. The CDR3 is 16 amino acids. Unmatched junction bases numbered 5, after V lost 1 base and J lost 2 bases.

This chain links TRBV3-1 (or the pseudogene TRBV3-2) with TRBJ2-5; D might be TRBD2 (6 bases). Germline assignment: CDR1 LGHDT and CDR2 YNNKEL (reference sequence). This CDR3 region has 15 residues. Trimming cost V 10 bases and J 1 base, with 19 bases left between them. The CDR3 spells CAISNVISGQETQYF. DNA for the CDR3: TGTGCCATTTCCAATGTTATTAGCGGCCAAGAGACCCAGTACTTC.

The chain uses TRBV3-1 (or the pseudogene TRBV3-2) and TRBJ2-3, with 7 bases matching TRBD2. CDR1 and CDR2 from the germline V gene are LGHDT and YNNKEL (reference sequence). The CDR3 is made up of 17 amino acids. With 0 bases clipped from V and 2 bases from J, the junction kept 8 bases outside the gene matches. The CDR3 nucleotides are TGTGCCAGCAGCCAAGATTCCAGCGGGGCCCTCACAGATACGCAGTATTTT. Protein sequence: CASSQDSSGALTDTQYF.

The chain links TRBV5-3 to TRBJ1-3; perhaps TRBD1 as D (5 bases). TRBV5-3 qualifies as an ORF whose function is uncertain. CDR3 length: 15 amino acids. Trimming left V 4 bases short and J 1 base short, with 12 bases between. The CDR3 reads CARSTQGESGNTIYF. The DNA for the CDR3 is TGTGCCAGAAGCACTCAGGGTGAGTCTGGAAACACCATATATTTT.

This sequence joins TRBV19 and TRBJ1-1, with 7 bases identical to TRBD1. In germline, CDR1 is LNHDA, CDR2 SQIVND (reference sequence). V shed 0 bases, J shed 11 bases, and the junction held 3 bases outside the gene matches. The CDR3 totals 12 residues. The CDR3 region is CASSIEQGRAFF. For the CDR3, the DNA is TGTGCCAGTAGTATAGAACAGGGGCGGGCTTTCTTT.

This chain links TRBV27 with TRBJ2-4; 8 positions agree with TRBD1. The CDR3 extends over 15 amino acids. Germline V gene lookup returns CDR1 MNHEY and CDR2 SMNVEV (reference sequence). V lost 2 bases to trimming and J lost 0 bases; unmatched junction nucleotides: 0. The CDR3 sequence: CASSLTGGAKNIQYF. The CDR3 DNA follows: TGTGCCAGCAGTTTAACAGGGGGAGCCAAAAACATTCAGTACTTC.

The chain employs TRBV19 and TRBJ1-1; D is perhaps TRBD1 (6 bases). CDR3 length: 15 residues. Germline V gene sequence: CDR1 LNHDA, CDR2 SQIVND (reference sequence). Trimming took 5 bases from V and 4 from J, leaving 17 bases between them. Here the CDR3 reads CASSLTGLAGTEAFF. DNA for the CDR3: TGTGCCAGTAGTCTCACAGGGTTGGCGGGCACTGAAGCTTTCTTT. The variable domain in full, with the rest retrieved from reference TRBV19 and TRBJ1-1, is DGGITQSPKYLFRKEGQNVTLSCEQNLNHDAMYWYRQDPGQGLRLIYYSQIVNDFQKGDIAEGYSVSREKKESFPLTVTSAQKNPTAFYLCASSLTGLAGTEAFFGQGTRLTVV.

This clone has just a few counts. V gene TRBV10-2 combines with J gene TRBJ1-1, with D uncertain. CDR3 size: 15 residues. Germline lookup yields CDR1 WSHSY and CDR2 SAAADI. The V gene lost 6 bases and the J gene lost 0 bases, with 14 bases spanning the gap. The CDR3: CASRASGTLNTEAFF. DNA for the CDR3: TGCGCCAGCAGGGCGAGCGGAACCCTGAACACTGAAGCTTTCTTT.

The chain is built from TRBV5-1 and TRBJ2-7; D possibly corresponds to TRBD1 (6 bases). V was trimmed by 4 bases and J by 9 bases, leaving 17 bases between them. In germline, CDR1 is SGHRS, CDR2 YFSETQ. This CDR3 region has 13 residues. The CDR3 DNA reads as TGCGCCAGCAGCGGGCCACAGGGTTCGGGGCAGTACTTC. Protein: CASSGPQGSGQYF.

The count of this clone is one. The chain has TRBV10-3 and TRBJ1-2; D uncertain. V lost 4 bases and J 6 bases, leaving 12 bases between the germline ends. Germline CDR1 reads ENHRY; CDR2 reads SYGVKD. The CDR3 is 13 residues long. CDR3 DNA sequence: TGTGCCATCAGTGGAAGGGAGGAGAATGGCTACACCTTC. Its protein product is CAISGREENGYTF.